The next 29 T cell receptor beta chains were all read from a single sample in a study of vaccination effects on CD4 cells after COVID-19. Assay used: immunoSEQ multiplex PCR; TCRdb lists only in-frame clones, some missing. The profile shows 24,000 or so clones, approximately 73% of them singletons. Antigens for these TCRs are unknown. Antigen-specific CD4+ T cell clonotypes were called by their expansion after viral peptide-pool culture in ViraFEST. Once cultured for 10 days, the cells underwent separation to obtain CD4+ T cells. People in the vaccine group had not been infected with SARS-CoV-2 before, and their nucleocapsid antibodies were negative. Source: CD4+ T cells from PBMCs cultured with SARS-CoV-2 spike peptides, taken before COVID-19 vaccination. The receptor set was obtained from a human donor who received a COVID-19 vaccine.

The chain couples TRBV5-1 to TRBJ2-7, with 9 bases fitting TRBD2. V gave up 4 bases and J gave up 1 base; unmatched junction bases: 12. The length of the CDR3 is 17 residues. Germline values: CDR1 SGHRS, CDR2 YFSETQ. Here the CDR3 reads CASSRKKTSGVSYEQYF. The CDR3 DNA follows: TGCGCCAGCAGCCGAAAAAAGACTAGCGGAGTTTCCTACGAGCAGTACTTC.

This clone occurred a few times. The CDR3 DNA reads TGCGCCAGCAGCTTGGTCTTAGCGGGGGGGACAGATACGCAGTATTTT. Encoded protein: CASSLVLAGGTDTQYF. The genes are TRBV5-1 and TRBJ2-3; 11 bases agree with TRBD2. After removal of 0 bases from V and 3 bases from J, the junction contained 3 bases not matched to a gene. Germline CDR1 reads SGHRS; CDR2 reads YFSETQ. CDR3 size: 16 residues. Filled out from reference TRBV5-1 and TRBJ2-3, the complete variable domain reads KAGVTQTPRYLIKTRGQQVTLSCSPISGHRSVSWYQQTPGQGLQFLFEYFSETQRNKGNFPGRFSGRQFSNSRSEMNVSTLELGDSALYLCASSLVLAGGTDTQYFGPGTRLTVL.

V usage is TRBV3-1 (or the pseudogene TRBV3-2) and J usage is TRBJ1-2, with D tentatively TRBD1 (6 bases). The CDR3 is 17 amino acids. Between the trimmed V and J ends, which lost 0 bases and 0 bases, there was a span of 14 bases. Germline loops: CDR1 LGHDT, CDR2 YNNKEL (reference sequence). The CDR3 DNA reads as TGTGCCAGCAGCCAAGATTGGGGGGACACCGCTAACTATGGCTACACCTTC. It translates to CASSQDWGDTANYGYTF.

The chain combines TRBV24-1 with TRBJ1-2; 8 nucleotides match TRBD1. The CDR3 consists of 16 residues. With 4 bases clipped from V and 4 bases from J, the junction kept 10 bases outside the gene matches. Germline lookup yields CDR1 KGHDR and CDR2 SFDVKD. CDR3 region: CATSDRGQGGGYGYTF. CDR3 DNA: TGTGCCACCAGTGACCGAGGACAGGGAGGGGGCTATGGCTACACCTTC.

The V gene is TRBV19, the J gene TRBJ2-5, with 8 bases lining up with TRBD1. The trim removed 3 bases at V and 1 base at J, leaving 1 base unmatched. This CDR3 contains 14 residues. CDR1 LNHDA and CDR2 SQIVND come from the germline V gene (reference sequence). CDR3 region: CASSITGGQETQYF. The CDR3 coding sequence is TGTGCCAGTAGTATCACAGGGGGCCAAGAGACCCAGTACTTC. The whole variable domain, remainder taken from reference TRBV19 and TRBJ2-5, is DGGITQSPKYLFRKEGQNVTLSCEQNLNHDAMYWYRQDPGQGLRLIYYSQIVNDFQKGDIAEGYSVSREKKESFPLTVTSAQKNPTAFYLCASSITGGQETQYFGPGTRLLVL.

V and J are TRBV3-1 (or the pseudogene TRBV3-2) and TRBJ2-1; D is unclear. Trimming removed 2 bases at V and 5 bases at J, with 4 bases between. Germline V CDR1 and CDR2: LGHDT, YNNKEL (reference sequence). The CDR3 length is 12 residues. CDR3 bases: TGTGCCAGCAGCCAACTAAACAATGAGCAGTTCTTC. This sequence encodes CASSQLNNEQFF.

The rearrangement links TRBV4-1 to TRBJ1-1; 8 positions agree with TRBD1. V gave up 4 bases and J gave up 3 bases; unmatched junction bases: 7. The CDR3 is made up of 15 amino acids. Germline CDR1 is MGHRA and CDR2 is YSYEKL. CDR3 bases: TGCGCCAGCAGCCCGCGGACAGGGCTTGACACTGAAGCTTTCTTT. This encodes CASSPRTGLDTEAFF.

The chain is built from TRBV5-4 and TRBJ2-3; 7 bases fit TRBD2. Trimming took 0 bases from V and 4 from J; bases not matched to a gene: 8. In germline, CDR1 is SGHNT, CDR2 YYREEE (reference sequence). The CDR3 contains 16 residues. The CDR3 bases are TGTGCCAGCAGCTTGGCGCGCGGGGGTGGGCCAGATACGCAGTATTTT. Translation: CASSLARGGGPDTQYF.

The chain is built from TRBV5-1 and TRBJ2-1, with 9 bases lining up with TRBD1. Germline lookup yields CDR1 SGHRS and CDR2 YFSETQ. After removal of 4 bases from V and 6 bases from J, the junction contained 2 bases not matched to a gene. The CDR3 consists of 13 residues. The CDR3 nucleotides are TGCGCCAGCAGCGAGGGACAGGGCAATGAGCAGTTCTTC. Its translation: CASSEGQGNEQFF.

This chain joins TRBV19 and TRBJ2-6; TRBD1 or TRBD2 may be the D gene (5 bases each). Trimming cost V 11 bases and J 4 bases, with 15 bases left between them. CDR3 length: 14 residues. Germline V gene sequence: CDR1 LNHDA, CDR2 SQIVND (reference sequence). For the CDR3, the DNA is TGTGCCGCGAGGGACCGTGCAGGGGCCAACGTCCTGACTTTC. Amino acids: CAARDRAGANVLTF.

J is TRBJ2-1 and V is TRBV10-3; D unresolved. CDR3 length: 15 residues. V was clipped by 6 bases and J by 7 bases, with 19 bases between them. The germline gives CDR1 ENHRY, CDR2 SYGVKD. This CDR3 reads CAIRGAQPAPNEQFF. The CDR3, as DNA: TGTGCCATCAGGGGTGCTCAGCCGGCCCCAAATGAGCAGTTCTTC.

The chain uses TRBV12-3 or TRBV12-4 and TRBJ1-2, with no clear D. This CDR3 region has 13 residues. V was clipped by 7 bases and J by 8 bases, with 17 bases between them. This CDR3 reads CASIGIKSGGYTF. For the CDR3, the DNA is TGTGCCAGCATTGGGATCAAGTCTGGCGGCTACACCTTC.

This chain joins TRBV6-5 and TRBJ1-1; D gene ambiguous. V was clipped by 6 bases and J by 6 bases, with 20 bases between them. The CDR3 length is 15 residues. Germline CDR1 and CDR2: MNHEY and SVGAGI. The chain's CDR3 is CASRTYRESDSEAFF. Written as DNA, the CDR3 is TGTGCCAGCAGGACCTACAGAGAAAGCGACTCTGAAGCTTTCTTT.

The chain recombines TRBV3-1 (or the pseudogene TRBV3-2) with TRBJ2-7, with TRBD1 matching 8 bases. Germline V CDR1 and CDR2: LGHDT, YNNKEL (reference sequence). V gave up 4 bases and J gave up 4 bases; unmatched junction bases: 3. The CDR3 consists of 13 residues. CDR3 in DNA: TGTGCCAGCAGCCCCCGACAGGGGTACGAGCAGTACTTC. This translates into CASSPRQGYEQYF.

This clone occurred a few times. The CDR3 is CASSATRSYNEQFF. In DNA, the CDR3 is TGTGCCAGCAGTGCCACCAGGTCCTACAATGAGCAGTTCTTC. V is TRBV2 and J is TRBJ2-1, with D uncertain. The CDR3 runs to 14 residues. Trimming removed 4 bases at V and 1 base at J, with 8 bases between. Germline-derived CDR1 and CDR2 are SNHLY and FYNNEI.

The gene calls are TRBV5-8 and TRBJ2-1; D tentatively reads TRBD1 or TRBD2 (5 bases each). Deletions cut 4 bases from V and 6 bases from J, with 14 bases between. The CDR3 is made up of 14 amino acids. Germline CDR1 and CDR2: SGHTS and YDEGEE. DNA for the CDR3: TGTGCCAGCAGCCTAGGGACGGGTACCAATGAGCAGTTCTTC. Translated, it gives CASSLGTGTNEQFF.

This rearrangement joins TRBV5-1 to TRBJ1-4, with a tentative D call TRBD1 (5 bases). Looked up from germline, CDR1 is SGHRS and CDR2 is YFSETQ. Trimming cost V 4 bases and J 3 bases, with 7 bases left between them. CDR3 length: 13 amino acids. The CDR3 DNA is TGCGCCAGCAGCGCGGGACCTAATGAAAAACTGTTTTTT. Its translation: CASSAGPNEKLFF.

The rearrangement uses TRBV2 and TRBJ2-7; 15 nucleotides match TRBD2. Germline trimming cut 2 bases from V and 1 base from J; bases unmatched to any gene: 18. The CDR3 runs to 22 residues. The V gene's germline CDR1 is SNHLY and CDR2 FYNNEI. The CDR3 DNA is TGTGCCAGCAGTGAATCGCTTTTGGGACTAGCGGGAGGTGGGGGGGTTTCCTACGAGCAGTACTTC. It is translated as CASSESLLGLAGGGGVSYEQYF.

A few counts support this clone. V and J are TRBV5-1 and TRBJ2-2; D uncertain. Trimming removed 2 bases from V and 1 base from J, with 6 bases in between. The germline CDR1 and CDR2 sequences are SGHRS and YFSETQ. The CDR3 extends over 14 amino acids. The CDR3 protein is CASSLLLNTGELFF. The CDR3 DNA is TGCGCCAGCAGCTTACTCCTGAACACCGGGGAGCTGTTTTTT. The full variable domain, its missing parts supplied by reference TRBV5-1 and TRBJ2-2, is KAGVTQTPRYLIKTRGQQVTLSCSPISGHRSVSWYQQTPGQGLQFLFEYFSETQRNKGNFPGRFSGRQFSNSRSEMNVSTLELGDSALYLCASSLLLNTGELFFGEGSRLTVL.

V gene TRBV29-1 combines with J gene TRBJ2-1, with 15 nucleotides matching TRBD2. After removal of 5 bases from V and 10 bases from J, the junction contained 6 bases not matched to a gene. The CDR3 contains 14 residues. Germline CDR1 SQVTM, CDR2 ANQGSEA. CDR3 nucleotides: TGCAGCGTTAAAGGACTAGCGGGAGGGTCCGAGCAGTTCTTC. As protein: CSVKGLAGGSEQFF.

This chain connects TRBV13 to TRBJ2-5; D may match TRBD1 or TRBD2 (5 bases each). This CDR3 is built from 14 residues. CDR1 PRHDT and CDR2 FYEKMQ come from the germline V gene (reference sequence). V dropped 1 base and J dropped 5 bases, with 11 bases sitting between them. CDR3 region: CASSLERDGETQYF. CDR3 in DNA: TGTGCCAGCAGCTTAGAGAGGGACGGCGAGACCCAGTACTTC.

J is TRBJ1-2 and V is TRBV3-1 (or the pseudogene TRBV3-2); the D is unclear. CDR3 length: 18 amino acids. CDR1 and CDR2 (germline): LGHDT, YNNKEL (reference sequence). V was trimmed by 0 bases and J by 0 bases, leaving 17 bases between them. CDR3 in amino acids: CASSQDFWHRNTNYGYTF. For the CDR3, the DNA is TGTGCCAGCAGCCAAGACTTCTGGCACCGAAACACTAACTATGGCTACACCTTC.

The CDR3 bases are TGTGCCAGCAGCTTAATCCGGGACTCTAGCGCGGAGCAGTACTTC. This encodes CASSLIRDSSAEQYF. The genes are TRBV11-2 and TRBJ2-7; a weak D match, TRBD2 (6 bases). CDR3 length: 15 residues. Germline CDR1 SGHAT, CDR2 FQNNGV. V lost 2 bases to trimming and J lost 7 bases, with 18 bases between them.

The chain uses TRBV9 and TRBJ1-2; D is perhaps TRBD1 (6 bases). The CDR3 is made up of 14 amino acids. Trimming pared 3 bases from V and 6 bases from J, leaving 15 bases between. In germline, CDR1 is SGDLS, CDR2 YYNGEE. The CDR3 bases are TGTGCCAGCAGCGGATGGACAGCGGGGCATGGCTACACCTTC. Its translation: CASSGWTAGHGYTF.

CDR3 protein: CASSLDVQSYTF. In DNA, the CDR3 is TGTGCCAGCAGCTTAGACGTACAGTCCTACACCTTC. The J gene is TRBJ1-2, the V gene TRBV7-8; D is uncertain. The CDR3 loop spans 12 amino acids. Trimming removed 1 base from V and 10 bases from J, with 10 bases in between. CDR1 is SGHVS, CDR2 FQNEAQ, per germline.

The J gene is TRBJ2-2, the V gene TRBV4-1; 10 bases map to TRBD1. The ends lost 1 base at V and 4 bases at J; junction bases unmatched: 3. The CDR3 sequence is 16 residues long. Germline CDR1 is MGHRA and CDR2 is YSYEKL. The CDR3, as DNA: TGCGCCAGCAGCCAAGTCCGGACAGGGGGCACCGGGGAGCTGTTTTTT. Translated, it gives CASSQVRTGGTGELFF.

Only a few counts were recorded for this clone. Other nucleotide sequences from this sample produce the same CDR3. The chain has TRBV3-1 (or the pseudogene TRBV3-2) and TRBJ2-1, with D maybe TRBD2 (6 bases). V dropped 1 base and J dropped 7 bases, with 14 bases sitting between them. Germline CDR1 is LGHDT and CDR2 is YNNKEL (reference sequence). CDR3 length: 15 residues. The DNA for the CDR3 is TGTGCCAGCAGCCAAGCTGGGCTAGCGAATAATGAGCAGTTCTTC. Translating gives CASSQAGLANNEQFF.

V gene TRBV9 combines with J gene TRBJ2-5; 8 bases match TRBD1. CDR1 is SGDLS, CDR2 YYNGEE, per germline. J lost 4 bases, V lost 3 bases, and 8 bases had no gene match. This CDR3 contains 15 residues. DNA of the CDR3: TGTGCCAGCAGCGCCCCTACAGGGGGAATAGAGACCCAGTACTTC. It encodes CASSAPTGGIETQYF. Based on the CDR3 plus reference TRBV9 and TRBJ2-5, the full variable domain is DSGVTQTPKHLITATGQRVTLRCSPRSGDLSVYWYQQSLDQGLQFLIQYYNGEERAKGNILERFSAQQFPDLHSELNLSSLELGDSALYFCASSAPTGGIETQYFGPGTRLLVL.

The chain uses TRBV5-1 and TRBJ1-4; D is possibly TRBD1 (6 bases). Germline lookup yields CDR1 SGHRS and CDR2 YFSETQ. This CDR3 has 17 residues. V lost 4 bases and J 6 bases, leaving 22 bases between the germline ends. CDR3 in amino acids: CASSPRQGPYRDEKLFF. The CDR3 DNA reads TGCGCCAGCAGCCCCCGCCAGGGGCCTTATAGAGATGAAAAACTGTTTTTT.